One sample yielded the 31 T cell receptor beta chains listed below, sequenced in a study of blood T cell repertoires in COVID-19. Assay: immunoSEQ multiplex PCR; the TCRdb copy retains only in-frame clones and omits some. The table records roughly 290,000 clones, approximately 84% of them present only once. The sequenced sample was peripheral blood. These TCRs come from a person in their 70s with COVID-19, enrolled during active disease.

The genes are TRBV6-5 and TRBJ1-3; maybe TRBD1 (6 bases). The CDR3 loop spans 14 amino acids. V lost 7 bases and J lost 3, with 13 bases in between. The V gene's germline CDR1 is MNHEY and CDR2 SVGAGI. The CDR3 here is CASNQDSNGNTIYF. CDR3 sequence (DNA): TGTGCCAGCAACCAGGACAGTAATGGAAACACCATATATTTT.

V and J are TRBV7-2 and TRBJ2-7, with D possibly matching TRBD1 (6 bases). The CDR3 has 14 residues. Germline CDR1 and CDR2: SGHTA and FQGNSA. V lost 1 base, J lost 5 bases, and 12 bases lay in between. CDR3 amino acids: CASSLVQGSDEQYF. The CDR3 DNA reads TGTGCCAGCAGCTTAGTGCAGGGGTCGGACGAGCAGTACTTC.

The chain is built from TRBV7-2 and TRBJ2-3; D perhaps matches TRBD2 (6 bases). The CDR3 extends over 15 amino acids. Germline assignment: CDR1 SGHTA and CDR2 FQGNSA. V lost 1 base and J lost 2, with 10 bases in between. CDR3 loop: CASSLGGEATDTQYF. CDR3 bases: TGTGCCAGCAGCTTAGGAGGGGAGGCCACAGATACGCAGTATTTT.

Concerning this clone: The sample holds other DNA sequences that translate to the same CDR3. The rearrangement links TRBV4-3 to TRBJ2-3; TRBD1 is a possible D gene (5 bases). The V gene lost 1 base and the J gene lost 1 base, with 9 bases spanning the gap. The germline gives CDR1 LGHNA, CDR2 YSLEER. The CDR3 totals 15 residues. The CDR3 DNA reads as TGCGCCAGCAGCCAAGTAGGGGCCCGCACAGATACGCAGTATTTT. This gives the protein CASSQVGARTDTQYF.

The V call is TRBV6-2 or TRBV6-3, the J call TRBJ2-3, with TRBD1 as a possible D gene (5 bases). There are 16 residues in the CDR3. The V end was cut by 6 bases, the J end by 1 base, with 17 bases between. Germline CDR1 reads MNHEY; CDR2 reads SVGEGT. CDR3: CASRPRGHRRTDTQYF. The CDR3 region has the DNA TGTGCCAGCAGACCTAGGGGCCACAGACGCACAGATACGCAGTATTTT.

This rearrangement joins TRBV19 to TRBJ2-4; 10 nucleotides align to TRBD1. Trimming at V came to 4 bases and at J to 0 bases, leaving 9 bases not matched to a gene. There are 18 residues in the CDR3. The V gene's germline CDR1 is LNHDA and CDR2 SQIVND (reference sequence). In nucleotides, the CDR3 is TGTGCCAGTAGTAGAGGGGACAGGGGATCACTAGCCAAAAACATTCAGTACTTC. This codes for CASSRGDRGSLAKNIQYF. The entire variable domain, with the rest obtained from reference TRBV19 and TRBJ2-4, is as follows: DGGITQSPKYLFRKEGQNVTLSCEQNLNHDAMYWYRQDPGQGLRLIYYSQIVNDFQKGDIAEGYSVSREKKESFPLTVTSAQKNPTAFYLCASSRGDRGSLAKNIQYFGAGTRLSVL.

This chain connects TRBV7-8 to TRBJ1-6, with 7 bases aligning to TRBD1. The CDR3 spans 17 residues. V dropped 5 bases and J dropped 0; count of bases not matched to a gene: 7. Germline-derived CDR1 and CDR2 are SGHVS and FQNEAQ. The DNA for the CDR3 is TGTGCCAGCAGCATCTGGCGGGACAGCTCCTATAATTCACCCCTCCACTTT. Translated: CASSIWRDSSYNSPLHF. The full variable domain, rest sourced from reference TRBV7-8 and TRBJ1-6, is GAGVSQSPRYKVAKRGQDVALRCDPISGHVSLFWYQQALGQGPEFLTYFQNEAQLDKSGLPSDRFFAERPEGSVSTLKIQRTQQEDSAVYLCASSIWRDSSYNSPLHFGNGTRLTVT.

This chain connects TRBV27 to TRBJ1-6; possibly TRBD1 for D (6 bases). Germline CDR1 reads MNHEY; CDR2 reads SMNVEV (reference sequence). V was pared by 8 bases and J by 7 bases, with 18 bases between. CDR3 size: 15 residues. CDR3 in amino acids: CASRGVGGNNSPLHF. As DNA, the CDR3 is TGTGCCAGCCGTGGGGTTGGGGGCAACAATTCACCCCTCCACTTT.

This clone has only a few counts. The V gene is TRBV20-1, the J gene TRBJ2-7; D gene ambiguous. V dropped 2 bases and J dropped 5 bases, with 7 bases sitting between them. The germline V gene has CDR1 DFQATT and CDR2 SNEGSKA (reference sequence). CDR3 length: 11 amino acids. The CDR3 loop is CSARTQDEQYF. CDR3 DNA sequence: TGCAGTGCTAGAACTCAGGACGAGCAGTACTTC.

The V call is TRBV18, the J call TRBJ2-1, with TRBD1 matching 7 bases. The CDR3 spans 17 residues. CDR1 KGHSH and CDR2 LQKENI come from the germline V gene. With 3 bases clipped from V and 7 bases from J, the junction kept 15 bases outside the gene matches. Here the CDR3 DNA reads TGTGCCAGCTCACCGACGTTTAGTGACAGGGTGAGAAATGAGCAGTTCTTC. Its protein is CASSPTFSDRVRNEQFF.

This chain connects TRBV7-9 to TRBJ1-4, with D hard to call. The V gene lost 3 bases and the J gene lost 5 bases, with 13 bases spanning the gap. Germline V gene data show CDR1 as SEHNR and CDR2 as FQNEAQ (reference sequence). This CDR3 is 15 amino acids long. Here the CDR3 DNA reads TGTGCCAGCAGCTTCTGGGCCGGGGTGAATGAAAAACTGTTTTTT. Protein sequence: CASSFWAGVNEKLFF. Supplemented by reference TRBV7-9 and TRBJ1-4, the full variable domain reads DTGVSQNPRHKITKRGQNVTFRCDPISEHNRLYWYRQTLGQGPEFLTYFQNEAQLEKSRLLSDRFSAERPKGSFSTLEIQRTEQGDSAMYLCASSFWAGVNEKLFFGSGTQLSVL.

This clone showed up just a few times. In nucleotides, the CDR3 is TGTGCCAGCAGTGAAAGGGCGGGACGGGACCGGTATGGCTACACCTTC. Residues: CASSERAGRDRYGYTF. The chain uses TRBV6-1 and TRBJ1-2; weak D call: TRBD1 (5 bases). The CDR3 covers 16 residues. V shed 2 bases and J shed 5 bases, with 18 bases lying between them. CDR1 and CDR2 from the germline V gene are MNHNS and SASEGT.

The chain couples TRBV7-2 to TRBJ2-1; a possible D gene is TRBD2 (6 bases). The germline CDR1 and CDR2 sequences are SGHTA and FQGNSA. The CDR3 consists of 18 residues. V lost 1 base to trimming and J lost 2 bases, with 18 bases between them. The CDR3, as DNA: TGTGCCAGCAGCTTAGGGGCGGGGCGAACCCCGCCCTACAATGAGCAGTTCTTC. Protein product: CASSLGAGRTPPYNEQFF.

The chain is built from TRBV7-9 and TRBJ1-4; D possibly corresponds to TRBD1 (6 bases). The germline gives CDR1 SEHNR, CDR2 FQNEAQ (reference sequence). CDR3 length: 14 amino acids. With 5 bases removed from V and 4 bases from J, the gap between germline ends came to 11 bases. As DNA, the CDR3 is TGTGCCAGCAGCCAGGACAGAAGTAATGAAAAACTGTTTTTT. Encoded protein: CASSQDRSNEKLFF.

This sequence joins TRBV7-9 and TRBJ1-5; a weak D match, TRBD1 (6 bases). Trimming pared 0 bases from V and 0 bases from J, leaving 15 bases between. In germline, CDR1 is SEHNR, CDR2 FQNEAQ (reference sequence). The CDR3 length is 18 residues. CDR3 sequence (DNA): TGTGCCAGCAGCTTAGCGCGGGGGACACAATATAGCAATCAGCCCCAGCATTTT. Protein product: CASSLARGTQYSNQPQHF.

The V gene is TRBV11-2, the J gene TRBJ2-5; TRBD2 matches at 9 bases. Trimming took 7 bases from V and 2 from J; bases not matched to a gene: 5. CDR3 size: 14 residues. Germline values: CDR1 SGHAT, CDR2 FQNNGV. The CDR3 sequence: CASTPAGGQETQYF. Here the CDR3 DNA reads TGTGCCAGCACTCCAGCGGGAGGTCAAGAGACCCAGTACTTC.

The chain employs TRBV7-6 and TRBJ2-1, with a possible D match to TRBD2 (6 bases). Germline values: CDR1 SGHVS, CDR2 FNYEAQ. V was trimmed by 5 bases and J by 8 bases, leaving 16 bases between them. CDR3 size: 14 residues. The CDR3 DNA is TGTGCCAGCAGCCTTCGACTAGAGGTCGATGAGCAGTTCTTC. Its protein product is CASSLRLEVDEQFF.

The chain is built from TRBV7-3 and TRBJ2-7, with 9 nucleotides matching TRBD1. The V and J ends lost 6 bases and 4 bases, in that order; junction bases with no gene match: 7. This CDR3 region has 14 residues. Germline V gene data show CDR1 as SGHTA and CDR2 as FQGTGA. The CDR3 DNA reads as TGTGCCAGCAGTCCCTCACAGGGGGCATACGAGCAGTACTTC. Residues: CASSPSQGAYEQYF.

V is TRBV28 and J is TRBJ1-3; weak D call: TRBD1 (6 bases). There are 15 residues in the CDR3. Germline lookup yields CDR1 MDHEN and CDR2 SYDVKM. V was pared by 5 bases and J by 0 bases, with 11 bases between. DNA for the CDR3: TGTGCCAGCAGTCGTGGACAGATCTCTGGAAACACCATATATTTT. Translating it yields CASSRGQISGNTIYF.

The gene calls are TRBV20-1 and TRBJ2-2; 10 positions agree with TRBD2. Germline CDR1 reads DFQATT; CDR2 reads SNEGSKA (reference sequence). Trimming cost V 3 bases and J 8 bases; bases outside gene matches: 9. The CDR3 has 15 amino acids. This CDR3 reads CSASWLAGAQGELFF. The CDR3 DNA sequence: TGCAGTGCTAGTTGGCTAGCGGGGGCGCAGGGGGAGCTGTTTTTT.

This clone was detected a few times. The CDR3 nucleotides are TGTGCCAGCAGGGCCCCGGGGGGACAGGGGGCAACCTATAATTCACCCCTCCACTTT. Translated: CASRAPGGQGATYNSPLHF. The chain recombines TRBV2 with TRBJ1-6, with TRBD1 matching over 12 bases. Germline loops: CDR1 SNHLY, CDR2 FYNNEI. The CDR3 is made up of 19 amino acids. Unmatched junction bases numbered 11, after V lost 6 bases and J lost 2 bases.

The chain has TRBV19 and TRBJ2-5; 15 bases fit TRBD2. The CDR3 is made up of 19 amino acids. The junction had 10 bases not matched to a gene; V was cut back by 4 bases and J by 1 base. Germline V lookup: CDR1 LNHDA, CDR2 SQIVND (reference sequence). CDR3 DNA sequence: TGTGCCAGTAGTAAAGATATAGGGGGACTAGCGGGGGGCCAAGAGACCCAGTACTTC. Translation gives CASSKDIGGLAGGQETQYF.

The chain uses TRBV20-1 and TRBJ1-1; no firm D call. Looked up from germline, CDR1 is DFQATT and CDR2 is SNEGSKA (reference sequence). V lost 3 bases, J lost 5 bases, and 13 bases lay in between. CDR3 length: 13 residues. DNA for the CDR3: TGCAGTGCTAGTGGGTCCCCCGGGACTGAAGCTTTCTTT. Translation gives CSASGSPGTEAFF.

This chain connects TRBV15 to TRBJ1-2; unclear D gene. The CDR3 spans 17 residues. V lost 0 bases, J lost 8 bases, and 22 bases lay in between. Germline V gene sequence: CDR1 LNHNV, CDR2 YYDKDF (reference sequence). CDR3 protein: CATSRDQYGGGSEGYTF. CDR3 DNA sequence: TGTGCCACCAGCAGAGATCAATACGGAGGTGGGTCGGAAGGCTACACCTTC. Full variable domain (missing parts from reference TRBV15 and TRBJ1-2): DAMVIQNPRYQVTQFGKPVTLSCSQTLNHNVMYWYQQKSSQAPKLLFHYYDKDFNNEADTPDNFQSRRPNTSFCFLDIRSPGLGDTAMYLCATSRDQYGGGSEGYTFGSGTRLTVV.

V and J are TRBV2 and TRBJ1-5; D unclear. V dropped 1 base and J dropped 4 bases, with 14 bases sitting between them. Germline V gene sequence: CDR1 SNHLY, CDR2 FYNNEI. This CDR3 comprises 16 residues. CDR3 nucleotides: TGTGCCAGCAGTGAAGGTGGTAGAAGAGCGAATCAGCCCCAGCATTTT. Amino acids: CASSEGGRRANQPQHF.

This clone was detected once. The chain joins TRBV5-8 to TRBJ2-2; D not resolved. This CDR3 comprises 12 residues. Germline values: CDR1 SGHTS, CDR2 YDEGEE. Trimming took off 0 bases at V and 8 bases at J, with 5 bases between the two ends. The CDR3 here is CASSLVVGELFF. In nucleotides, the CDR3 is TGTGCCAGCAGCTTGGTCGTGGGGGAGCTGTTTTTT.

The rearrangement joins TRBV2 to TRBJ2-6, with D possibly being TRBD2 (5 bases). This CDR3 is built from 15 residues. CDR1 and CDR2 (germline): SNHLY, FYNNEI. Trimming pared 2 bases from V and 1 base from J, leaving 6 bases between. The CDR3 region is CASSERGSGANVLTF. As DNA, the CDR3 is TGTGCCAGCAGTGAACGGGGATCTGGGGCCAACGTCCTGACTTTC.

This rearrangement joins TRBV6-6 to TRBJ1-1; no firm D call. The CDR3 is 14 residues long. The germline V gene has CDR1 MNHNY and CDR2 SVGAGI (reference sequence). V was pared by 0 bases and J by 1 base, with 6 bases between. The CDR3 protein is CASSYSGRNTEAFF. Here the CDR3 DNA reads TGTGCCAGCAGTTACTCCGGGAGGAACACTGAAGCTTTCTTT.

This chain links TRBV5-4 with TRBJ2-1, with D uncertain. CDR1 SGHNT and CDR2 YYREEE come from the germline V gene (reference sequence). V was cut by 4 bases and J by 5 bases, with 13 bases left in between. The CDR3 covers 14 residues. Here the CDR3 DNA reads TGTGCCAGCAGCCCTACCGCAAGTGACAATGAGCAGTTCTTC. This sequence encodes CASSPTASDNEQFF.

This chain uses TRBV7-2 with TRBJ2-3; TRBD2 might be the D (6 bases). Trimming stripped 2 bases from V and 4 bases from J, with 19 bases between. There are 17 residues in the CDR3. Germline assignment: CDR1 SGHTA and CDR2 FQGNSA. The CDR3 spells CASSLLSGLARADTQYF. The CDR3 DNA sequence: TGTGCCAGCAGCTTATTGTCGGGGCTAGCGAGGGCAGATACGCAGTATTTT.

The CDR3 DNA follows: TGTGCCAGTAGTATCCCCGGGATCTATGGCTACACCTTC. It yields the protein CASSIPGIYGYTF. The V gene is TRBV19, the J gene TRBJ1-2; D is undetermined. The CDR3 consists of 13 residues. Germline lookup yields CDR1 LNHDA and CDR2 SQIVND (reference sequence). The V end lost 3 bases, the J end lost 4 bases, and 9 bases lay between the germline ends.